Below are 21 T cell receptor beta chains sequenced from a single sample in a study of CD8+ T cells in alopecia areata. RNA was isolated and reverse transcribed to cDNA, the sequencing template. Using immunoSEQ multiplex PCR, the repertoire was profiled, and TCRdb retains in-frame clones only, with some absent. The data show more than 150,000 clones, 45% to 60% seen once. The treatment denotes: oral pan-JAK inhibitor, 5-10 mg twice daily. Specimen: CD8+ T cells sorted from blood, collected between weeks 51 and 54, from a patient treated with tofacitinib. The receptors come from a human donor with alopecia areata.

This clone appeared a few times. V and J are TRBV25-1 and TRBJ2-5; D is perhaps TRBD2 (5 bases). Germline V gives CDR1 MGHDK, CDR2 SYGVNS. The CDR3 has 15 amino acids. With 0 bases removed from V and 1 base from J, the gap between germline ends came to 9 bases. Written as DNA, the CDR3 is TGTGCCAGCAGTGAATATGGGGAGATCCAAGAGACCCAGTACTTC. Its translation: CASSEYGEIQETQYF.

The chain carries TRBV29-1 and TRBJ2-1; D gene uncertain. With 6 bases removed from V and 9 bases from J, the gap between germline ends came to 12 bases. The CDR3 sequence is 11 residues long. Germline V gene sequence: CDR1 SQVTM, CDR2 ANQGSEA. The CDR3 nucleotides read TGCAGCGTCGTTCGACCTTCTGAGCAGTTCTTC. Its protein product is CSVVRPSEQFF.

This sequence joins TRBV9 and TRBJ2-3; 8 bases match TRBD2. V lost 5 bases to trimming and J lost 7 bases; unmatched junction nucleotides: 15. Looked up from germline, CDR1 is SGDLS and CDR2 is YYNGEE. This CDR3 spans 16 amino acids. The DNA for the CDR3 is TGTGCCAGCAGGCCAGCAGCGGGGGCCGGAGGAAATACGCAGTATTTT. Residues: CASRPAAGAGGNTQYF.

The CDR3 nucleotides read TGTGCCAGCAGCACACAGGGTCCCACCGGCTACACCTTC. Translation gives CASSTQGPTGYTF. The chain carries TRBV9 and TRBJ1-2; possible D gene TRBD1, 6 bases. V lost 4 bases, J lost 8 bases, and 15 bases lay in between. Germline V gives CDR1 SGDLS, CDR2 YYNGEE. The CDR3 is 13 amino acids. Full variable domain (missing parts from reference TRBV9 and TRBJ1-2): DSGVTQTPKHLITATGQRVTLRCSPRSGDLSVYWYQQSLDQGLQFLIQYYNGEERAKGNILERFSAQQFPDLHSELNLSSLELGDSALYFCASSTQGPTGYTFGSGTRLTVV.

The V and J genes are TRBV30 and TRBJ2-6; D call uncertain. Germline V gene sequence: CDR1 GTSNPN, CDR2 SVGIG (reference sequence). V lost 0 bases to trimming and J lost 4 bases, with 10 bases between them. The CDR3 has 15 amino acids. Here the CDR3 DNA reads TGTGCCTGGAGTGTAGACGGGTACGGGGCCAACGTCCTGACTTTC. This translates into CAWSVDGYGANVLTF.

The genes are TRBV20-1 and TRBJ2-5; D not certain. Trimming removed 5 bases at V and 3 bases at J, with 4 bases between. The germline V gene encodes CDR1 DFQATT and CDR2 SNEGSKA (reference sequence). The CDR3 runs to 10 residues. CDR3 nucleotides: TGCAGTGCTGCGGAAGAGACCCAGTACTTC. Residues: CSAAEETQYF.

This chain uses TRBV29-1 with TRBJ1-1, with TRBD1 as a possible D gene (5 bases). This CDR3 spans 13 amino acids. Germline V lookup: CDR1 SQVTM, CDR2 ANQGSEA. Trimming left V 7 bases short and J 5 bases short, with 17 bases between. The CDR3 is CSGQWRGRTEAFF. The CDR3 nucleotides are TGCAGCGGCCAATGGAGGGGCCGAACTGAAGCTTTCTTT.

The chain recombines TRBV11-2 with TRBJ1-1; tentative D call: TRBD1 (5 bases). The CDR3 covers 14 residues. CDR1 is SGHAT, CDR2 FQNNGV, per germline. Trimming took 3 bases from V and 4 from J, leaving 12 bases between them. CDR3 nucleotides: TGTGCCAGCAGCTTTCGGGGGGTTCTCACTGAAGCTTTCTTT. Translation: CASSFRGVLTEAFF.

This chain joins TRBV19 and TRBJ2-7; the D gene could be TRBD1 or TRBD2 (5 bases each). This CDR3 contains 12 residues. Germline loops: CDR1 LNHDA, CDR2 SQIVND (reference sequence). V lost 5 bases and J 6 bases, leaving 11 bases between the germline ends. As DNA, the CDR3 is TGTGCCAGTAGTGTGGGACCTAGCGAGCAGTACTTC. Its protein product is CASSVGPSEQYF.

The chain recombines TRBV6-5 with TRBJ1-5, with D perhaps TRBD1 (6 bases). The CDR3 is 13 residues long. Looked up from germline, CDR1 is MNHEY and CDR2 is SVGAGI. Between the trimmed V and J ends, which lost 5 bases and 7 bases, there was a span of 12 bases. The chain's CDR3 is CASSEGGLQPQHF. The DNA of the CDR3 is TGTGCCAGCAGTGAGGGGGGTTTGCAGCCCCAGCATTTT.

The chain couples TRBV7-2 to TRBJ2-5; 8 nucleotides align to TRBD2. The V gene's germline CDR1 is SGHTA and CDR2 FQGNSA. The J segment lost 5 bases and the V segment lost 1 base, leaving 9 bases of the junction unmatched. CDR3 length: 16 residues. This CDR3 is CASSLDWTSPRETQYF. Here the CDR3 DNA reads TGTGCCAGCAGCTTAGATTGGACTAGCCCTCGGGAGACCCAGTACTTC. The full variable domain, with the rest looked up from reference TRBV7-2 and TRBJ2-5, is GAGVSQSPSNKVTEKGKDVELRCDPISGHTALYWYRQSLGQGLEFLIYFQGNSAPDKSGLPSDRFSAERTGGSVSTLTIQRTQQEDSAVYLCASSLDWTSPRETQYFGPGTRLLVL.

This clone is a singleton in its sample. V usage is TRBV4-1 and J usage is TRBJ1-4, with 12 bases matching TRBD1. This CDR3 comprises 17 residues. Trimming at V came to 2 bases and at J to 6 bases, leaving 7 bases not matched to a gene. Per the germline V gene, CDR1 is MGHRA and CDR2 is YSYEKL. The CDR3 protein is CASSQPGQGAVDEKLFF. CDR3 DNA: TGCGCCAGCAGCCAACCGGGACAGGGGGCGGTTGATGAAAAACTGTTTTTT.

V gene TRBV5-4 combines with J gene TRBJ1-2; 11 bases match TRBD1. Trimming removed 4 bases from V and 6 bases from J; junction bases left unmatched: 8. Germline V gene lookup returns CDR1 SGHNT and CDR2 YYREEE (reference sequence). The CDR3 has 15 amino acids. The CDR3 sequence: CASSPGTGGVDGYTF. CDR3 DNA sequence: TGTGCCAGCAGCCCCGGGACAGGGGGGGTCGATGGCTACACCTTC.

The chain links TRBV6-5 to TRBJ1-6; 9 bases map to TRBD1. V lost 4 bases to trimming and J lost 5 bases; unmatched junction nucleotides: 3. CDR3 length: 15 residues. Germline loops: CDR1 MNHEY, CDR2 SVGAGI. The CDR3 DNA reads TGTGCCAGCAGTTGGACAGGGGAGAATAATTCACCCCTCCACTTT. Amino acids: CASSWTGENNSPLHF.

The chain uses TRBV9 and TRBJ1-1; D may be TRBD1 (5 bases). Between the trimmed V and J ends, which lost 1 base and 5 bases, there was a span of 15 bases. CDR3 length: 15 residues. Germline CDR1 reads SGDLS; CDR2 reads YYNGEE. The CDR3 nucleotides read TGTGCCAGCAGCGTAATGGCAGGGTCTAAGACTGAAGCTTTCTTT. Translation gives CASSVMAGSKTEAFF.

This clone has more than one count but fewer than ten. This chain connects TRBV2 to TRBJ1-2; 7 nucleotides align to TRBD1. This CDR3 has 14 residues. V lost 4 bases, J lost 3 bases, and 5 bases stayed unmatched. CDR1 and CDR2 (germline): SNHLY, FYNNEI. The CDR3 here is CASSVRGQDYGYTF. The CDR3 DNA is TGTGCCAGCAGTGTTAGAGGACAGGACTATGGCTACACCTTC.

This rearrangement joins TRBV5-6 to TRBJ1-2; D not resolved. The CDR3 covers 15 residues. Trimming removed 0 bases at V and 9 bases at J, with 18 bases between. Per the germline V gene, CDR1 is SGHDT and CDR2 is YYEEEE. As DNA, the CDR3 is TGTGCCAGCAGCTTGGCCCCGAGAGGGAGTGACAGCTACACCTTC. Protein sequence: CASSLAPRGSDSYTF.

The V and J genes are TRBV7-9 and TRBJ2-4, with D unresolved. The CDR3 length is 18 residues. Germline-derived CDR1 and CDR2 are SEHNR and FQNEAQ (reference sequence). V lost 4 bases to trimming and J lost 1 base, with 20 bases between them. CDR3 loop: CASSSRVDGFAAKNIQYF. DNA for the CDR3: TGTGCCAGCAGCTCGCGCGTAGACGGGTTCGCCGCCAAAAACATTCAGTACTTC.

This sequence joins TRBV30 and TRBJ2-1; TRBD1 is a possible D gene (5 bases). The V end was cut by 0 bases, the J end by 6 bases, with 12 bases between. The CDR3 loop spans 14 amino acids. The germline V gene has CDR1 GTSNPN and CDR2 SVGIG (reference sequence). The CDR3 is CAWSVEGAPNEQFF. CDR3 nucleotides: TGTGCCTGGAGTGTAGAAGGGGCGCCCAATGAGCAGTTCTTC.

Ten or more counts support this clone. CDR3: CASSAQEDSNQPQHF. CDR3 coding DNA: TGTGCCAGCAGCGCACAGGAGGATAGCAATCAGCCCCAGCATTTT. This sequence joins TRBV6-1 and TRBJ1-5, with D tentatively TRBD1 (5 bases). Trimming pared 6 bases from V and 0 bases from J, leaving 12 bases between. The CDR3 is 15 residues long. Per germline, CDR1 MNHNS and CDR2 SASEGT.

The chain carries TRBV2 and TRBJ2-5, with TRBD1 identical over 9 bases. Trimming removed 6 bases from V and 4 bases from J; junction bases left unmatched: 9. The CDR3 consists of 15 residues. Germline CDR1 is SNHLY and CDR2 is FYNNEI. The CDR3 sequence is CASRRRTGVGETQYF. CDR3 in DNA: TGTGCCAGCAGGAGGCGGACAGGGGTAGGAGAGACCCAGTACTTC.